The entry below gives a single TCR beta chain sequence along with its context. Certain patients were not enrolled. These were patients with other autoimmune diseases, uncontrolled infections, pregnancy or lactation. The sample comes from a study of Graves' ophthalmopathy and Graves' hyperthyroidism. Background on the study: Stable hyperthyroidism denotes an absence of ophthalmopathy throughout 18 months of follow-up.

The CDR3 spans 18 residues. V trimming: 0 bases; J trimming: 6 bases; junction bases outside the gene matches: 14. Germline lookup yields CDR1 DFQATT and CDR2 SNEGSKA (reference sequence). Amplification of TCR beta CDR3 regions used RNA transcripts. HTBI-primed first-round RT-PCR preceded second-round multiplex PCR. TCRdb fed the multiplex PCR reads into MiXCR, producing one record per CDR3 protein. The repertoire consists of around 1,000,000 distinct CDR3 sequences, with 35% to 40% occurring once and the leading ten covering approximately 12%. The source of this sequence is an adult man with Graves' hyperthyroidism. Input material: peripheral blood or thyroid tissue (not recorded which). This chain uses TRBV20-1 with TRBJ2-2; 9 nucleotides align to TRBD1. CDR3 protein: CSARDPGTGIGGAGELFF. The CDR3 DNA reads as TGCAGTGCTAGAGACCCCGGGACAGGGATTGGGGGGGCCGGGGAGCTGTTTTTT.